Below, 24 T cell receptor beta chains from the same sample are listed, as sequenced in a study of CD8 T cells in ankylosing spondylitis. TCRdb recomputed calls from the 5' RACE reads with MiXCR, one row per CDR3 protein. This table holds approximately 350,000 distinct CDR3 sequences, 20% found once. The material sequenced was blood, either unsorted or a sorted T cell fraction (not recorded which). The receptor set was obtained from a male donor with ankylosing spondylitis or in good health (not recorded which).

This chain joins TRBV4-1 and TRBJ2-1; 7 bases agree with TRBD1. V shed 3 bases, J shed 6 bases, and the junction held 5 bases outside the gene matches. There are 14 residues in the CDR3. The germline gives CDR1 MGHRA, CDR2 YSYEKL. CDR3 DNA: TGCGCCAGCAGCCAGAGGGGGCTCCGCAATGAGCAGTTCTTC. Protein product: CASSQRGLRNEQFF.

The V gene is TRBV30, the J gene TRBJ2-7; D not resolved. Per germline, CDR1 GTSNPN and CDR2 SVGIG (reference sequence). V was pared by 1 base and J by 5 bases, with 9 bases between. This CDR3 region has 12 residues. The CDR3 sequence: CAWSERWDEQYF. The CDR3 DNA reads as TGTGCCTGGAGTGAGAGGTGGGACGAGCAGTACTTC.

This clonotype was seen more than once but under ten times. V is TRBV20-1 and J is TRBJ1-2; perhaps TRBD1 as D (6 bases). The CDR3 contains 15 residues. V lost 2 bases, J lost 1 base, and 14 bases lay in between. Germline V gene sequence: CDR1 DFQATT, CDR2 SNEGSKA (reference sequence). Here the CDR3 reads CSARRIRGGNYGYTF. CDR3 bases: TGCAGTGCTAGACGAATTAGGGGGGGTAACTATGGCTACACCTTC.

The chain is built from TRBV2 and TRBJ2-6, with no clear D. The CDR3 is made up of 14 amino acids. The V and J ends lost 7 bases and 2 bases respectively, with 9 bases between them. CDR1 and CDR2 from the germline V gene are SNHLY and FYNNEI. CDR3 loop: CASKWLTGANVLTF. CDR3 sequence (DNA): TGTGCCAGCAAATGGCTTACTGGGGCCAACGTCCTGACTTTC.

In DNA form, the CDR3 reads TGTGCCAGCAGTTTGGGTTCACTCCTCGGACGCGGAAACATTCAGTACTTC. It yields the protein CASSLGSLLGRGNIQYF. V and J are TRBV12-3 or TRBV12-4 and TRBJ2-4; D ambiguous. The CDR3 is made up of 17 amino acids. V lost 3 bases and J lost 6, with 21 bases in between.

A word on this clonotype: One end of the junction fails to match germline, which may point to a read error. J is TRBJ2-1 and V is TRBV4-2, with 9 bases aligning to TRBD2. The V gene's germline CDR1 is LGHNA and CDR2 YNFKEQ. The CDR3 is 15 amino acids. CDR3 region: CASNQDPSGVIEQFF. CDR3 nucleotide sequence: TGTGCCAGCAACCAAGATCCTAGCGGGGTAATCGAGCAGTTCTTC.

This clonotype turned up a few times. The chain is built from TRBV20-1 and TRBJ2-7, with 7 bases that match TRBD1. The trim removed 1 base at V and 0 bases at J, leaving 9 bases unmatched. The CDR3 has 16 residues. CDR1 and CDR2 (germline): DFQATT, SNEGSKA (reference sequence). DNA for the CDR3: TGCAGTGCTAGAGCCCTACCTGGGGACAGCTCCTACGAGCAGTACTTC. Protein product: CSARALPGDSSYEQYF.

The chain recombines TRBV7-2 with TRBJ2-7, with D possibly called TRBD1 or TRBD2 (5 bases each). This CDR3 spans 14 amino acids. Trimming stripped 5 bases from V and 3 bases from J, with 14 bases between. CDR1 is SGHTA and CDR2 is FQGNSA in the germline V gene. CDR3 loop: CASSPWAGSYEQYF. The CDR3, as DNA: TGTGCCAGCAGCCCTTGGGCAGGGAGCTACGAGCAGTACTTC.

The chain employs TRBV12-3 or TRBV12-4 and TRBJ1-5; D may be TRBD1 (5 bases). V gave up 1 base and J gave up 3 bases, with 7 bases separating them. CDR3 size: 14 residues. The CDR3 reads CASSLGGNNQPQHF. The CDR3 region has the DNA TGTGCCAGCAGTTTAGGGGGGAACAATCAGCCCCAGCATTTT.

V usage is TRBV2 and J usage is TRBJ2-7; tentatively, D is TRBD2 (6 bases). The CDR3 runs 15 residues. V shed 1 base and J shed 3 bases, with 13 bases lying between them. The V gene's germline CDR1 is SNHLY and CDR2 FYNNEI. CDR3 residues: CASSEGGGNGYEQYF. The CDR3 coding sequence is TGTGCCAGCAGTGAAGGCGGAGGGAACGGCTACGAGCAGTACTTC.

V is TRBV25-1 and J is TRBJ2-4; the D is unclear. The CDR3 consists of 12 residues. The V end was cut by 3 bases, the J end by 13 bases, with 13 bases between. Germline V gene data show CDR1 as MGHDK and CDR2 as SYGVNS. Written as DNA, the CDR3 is TGTGCCAGCAGTGATGGCTCGCCGGGCCAGTACTTC. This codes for CASSDGSPGQYF.

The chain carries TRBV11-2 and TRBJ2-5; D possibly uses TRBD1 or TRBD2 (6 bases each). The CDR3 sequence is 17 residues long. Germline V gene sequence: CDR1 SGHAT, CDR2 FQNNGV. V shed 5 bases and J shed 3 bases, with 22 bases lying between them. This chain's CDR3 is CASSPGGGGGTKETQYF. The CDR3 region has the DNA TGTGCCAGCAGCCCAGGAGGTGGAGGGGGTACCAAAGAGACCCAGTACTTC.

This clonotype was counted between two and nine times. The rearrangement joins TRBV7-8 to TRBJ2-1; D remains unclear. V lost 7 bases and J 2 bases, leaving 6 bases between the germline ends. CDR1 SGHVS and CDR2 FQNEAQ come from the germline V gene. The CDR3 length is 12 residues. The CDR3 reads CASKTTYNEQFF. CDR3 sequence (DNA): TGTGCCAGCAAGACGACCTACAATGAGCAGTTCTTC.

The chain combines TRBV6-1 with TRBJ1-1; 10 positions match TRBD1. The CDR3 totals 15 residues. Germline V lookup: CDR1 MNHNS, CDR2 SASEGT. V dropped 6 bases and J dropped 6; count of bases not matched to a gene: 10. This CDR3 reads CASRHGQGGFSEAFF. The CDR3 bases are TGTGCCAGCAGGCACGGACAGGGGGGTTTTTCTGAAGCTTTCTTT.

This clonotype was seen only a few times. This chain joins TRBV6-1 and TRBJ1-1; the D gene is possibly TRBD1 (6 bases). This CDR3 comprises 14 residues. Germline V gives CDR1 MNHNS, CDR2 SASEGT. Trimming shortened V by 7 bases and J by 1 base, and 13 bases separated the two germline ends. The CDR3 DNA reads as TGTGCCAGCAACCTGGGACACCCGAACACTGAAGCTTTCTTT. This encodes CASNLGHPNTEAFF.

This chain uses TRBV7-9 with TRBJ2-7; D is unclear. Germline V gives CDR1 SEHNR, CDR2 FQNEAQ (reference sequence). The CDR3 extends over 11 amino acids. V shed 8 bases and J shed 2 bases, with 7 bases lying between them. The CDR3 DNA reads TGTGCCAGCCAATCCACCTACGAGCAGTACTTC. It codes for CASQSTYEQYF.

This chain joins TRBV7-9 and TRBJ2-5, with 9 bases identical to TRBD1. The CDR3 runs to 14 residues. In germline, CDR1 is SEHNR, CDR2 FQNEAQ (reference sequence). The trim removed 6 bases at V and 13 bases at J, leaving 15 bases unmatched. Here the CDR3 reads CASRAGTGSLVPYF. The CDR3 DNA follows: TGTGCCAGCAGGGCCGGGACAGGGTCTTTGGTTCCGTACTTC. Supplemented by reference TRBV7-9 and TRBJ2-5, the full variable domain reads DTGVSQNPRHKITKRGQNVTFRCDPISEHNRLYWYRQTLGQGPEFLTYFQNEAQLEKSRLLSDRFSAERPKGSFSTLEIQRTEQGDSAMYLCASRAGTGSLVPYFGPGTRLLVL.

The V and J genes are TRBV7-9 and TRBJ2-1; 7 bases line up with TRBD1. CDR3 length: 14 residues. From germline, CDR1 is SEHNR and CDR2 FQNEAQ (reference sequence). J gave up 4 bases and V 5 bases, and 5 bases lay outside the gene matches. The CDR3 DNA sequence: TGTGCCAGCAGCCTAAAACAGGGGTACAATGAGCAGTTCTTC. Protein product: CASSLKQGYNEQFF. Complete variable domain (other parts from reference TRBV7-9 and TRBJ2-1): DTGVSQNPRHKITKRGQNVTFRCDPISEHNRLYWYRQTLGQGPEFLTYFQNEAQLEKSRLLSDRFSAERPKGSFSTLEIQRTEQGDSAMYLCASSLKQGYNEQFFGPGTRLTVL.

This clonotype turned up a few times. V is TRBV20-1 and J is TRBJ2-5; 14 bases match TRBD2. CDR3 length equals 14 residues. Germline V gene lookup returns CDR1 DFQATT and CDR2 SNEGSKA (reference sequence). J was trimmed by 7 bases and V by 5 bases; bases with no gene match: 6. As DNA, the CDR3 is TGCAGTGCTGGGGGACTAGCGGGGGTCGGGACCCAGTACTTC. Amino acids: CSAGGLAGVGTQYF.

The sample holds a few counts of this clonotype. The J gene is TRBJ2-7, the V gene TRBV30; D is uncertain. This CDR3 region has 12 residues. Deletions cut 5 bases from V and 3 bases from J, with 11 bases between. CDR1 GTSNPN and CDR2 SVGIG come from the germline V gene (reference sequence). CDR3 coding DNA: TGTGCCTGGGACACGGACGACTACGAGCAGTACTTC. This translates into CAWDTDDYEQYF. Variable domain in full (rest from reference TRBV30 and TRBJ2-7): SQTIHQWPATLVQPVGSPLSLECTVEGTSNPNLYWYRQAAGRGLQLLFYSVGIGQISSEVPQNLSASRPQDRQFILSSKKLLLSDSGFYLCAWDTDDYEQYFGPGTRLTVT.

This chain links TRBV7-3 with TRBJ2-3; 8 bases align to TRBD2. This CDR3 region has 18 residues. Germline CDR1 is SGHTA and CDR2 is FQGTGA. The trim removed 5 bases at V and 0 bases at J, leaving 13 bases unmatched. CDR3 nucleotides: TGTGCCAGCAGCCCAGACGGGTGGGGACTAGGCAGCACAGATACGCAGTATTTT. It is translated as CASSPDGWGLGSTDTQYF.

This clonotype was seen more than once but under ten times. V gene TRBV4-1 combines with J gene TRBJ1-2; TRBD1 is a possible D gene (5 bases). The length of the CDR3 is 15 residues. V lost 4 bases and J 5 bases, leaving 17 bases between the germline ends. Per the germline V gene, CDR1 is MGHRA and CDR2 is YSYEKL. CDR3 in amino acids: CASSLWGDPHYGYTF. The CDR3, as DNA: TGCGCCAGCAGCCTCTGGGGGGACCCTCATTATGGCTACACCTTC.

CDR3 in DNA: TGTGCCAGCAGCTCCCCGGCCGCCTCGGCTCAGCCCCAGCATTTT. Amino acid sequence: CASSSPAASAQPQHF. V and J are TRBV7-3 and TRBJ1-5; D gene unclear. Germline lookup yields CDR1 SGHTA and CDR2 FQGTGA. This CDR3 is 15 amino acids long. V lost 4 bases, J lost 6 bases, and 16 bases lay in between.

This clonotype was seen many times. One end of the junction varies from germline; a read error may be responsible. CDR3 protein: CASSLRRNSNQPQHF. The CDR3 nucleotides are TGTGCTAGCAGCTTACGACGTAATAGCAATCAGCCCCAGCATTTT. The rearrangement uses TRBV7-7 and TRBJ1-5; D gene unclear. The CDR3 extends over 15 amino acids. Germline lookup yields CDR1 SSHAT and CDR2 FNYEAQ (reference sequence).